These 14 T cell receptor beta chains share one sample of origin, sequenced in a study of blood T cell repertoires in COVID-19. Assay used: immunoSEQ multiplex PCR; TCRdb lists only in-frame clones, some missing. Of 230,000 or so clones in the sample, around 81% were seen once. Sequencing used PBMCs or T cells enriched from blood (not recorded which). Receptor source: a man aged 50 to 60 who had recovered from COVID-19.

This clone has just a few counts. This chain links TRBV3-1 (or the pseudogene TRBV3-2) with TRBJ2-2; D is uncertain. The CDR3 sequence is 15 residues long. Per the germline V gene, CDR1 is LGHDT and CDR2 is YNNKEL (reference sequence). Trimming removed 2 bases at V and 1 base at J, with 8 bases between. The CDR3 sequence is CASSQPVENTGELFF. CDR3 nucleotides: TGTGCCAGCAGCCAACCGGTCGAGAACACCGGGGAGCTGTTTTTT.

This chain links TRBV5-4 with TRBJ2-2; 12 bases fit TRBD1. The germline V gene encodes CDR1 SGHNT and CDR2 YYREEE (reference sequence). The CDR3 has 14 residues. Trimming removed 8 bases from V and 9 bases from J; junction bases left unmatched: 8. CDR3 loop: CASTGTGGSRELFF. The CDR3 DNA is TGTGCCAGTACGGGGACAGGGGGCTCAAGGGAGCTGTTTTTT. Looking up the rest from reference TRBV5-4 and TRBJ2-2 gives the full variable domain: ETGVTQSPTHLIKTRGQQVTLRCSSQSGHNTVSWYQQALGQGPQFIFQYYREEENGRGNFPPRFSGLQFPNYSSELNVNALELDDSALYLCASTGTGGSRELFFGEGSRLTVL.

CDR3 region: CASRPSGTGDAGGYTF. The CDR3 DNA follows: TGTGCCAGCAGACCCTCCGGGACAGGGGACGCCGGGGGCTACACCTTC. This chain links TRBV27 with TRBJ1-2, with 10 nucleotides matching TRBD1. Germline values: CDR1 MNHEY, CDR2 SMNVEV (reference sequence). The CDR3 covers 16 residues. Germline trimming cut 6 bases from V and 8 bases from J; bases unmatched to any gene: 15.

Written as DNA, the CDR3 is TGTGCCAGCAGCCTGTTTGGACAGGGTCTCGACGAGCAGTACTTC. This gives the protein CASSLFGQGLDEQYF. V gene TRBV7-2 combines with J gene TRBJ2-7, with TRBD1 matching 8 bases. Per the germline V gene, CDR1 is SGHTA and CDR2 is FQGNSA. V was pared by 5 bases and J by 5 bases, with 11 bases of the junction left unmatched. This CDR3 is built from 15 residues. The complete variable domain, with remaining parts taken from reference TRBV7-2 and TRBJ2-7, reads GAGVSQSPSNKVTEKGKDVELRCDPISGHTALYWYRQSLGQGLEFLIYFQGNSAPDKSGLPSDRFSAERTGGSVSTLTIQRTQQEDSAVYLCASSLFGQGLDEQYFGPGTRLTVT.

In DNA, the CDR3 is TGTGCCAGCGGCAGGAGGAGTACTAGCACAGATACGCAGTATTTT. It is translated as CASGRRSTSTDTQYF. The V gene is TRBV5-4, the J gene TRBJ2-3; weak D call: TRBD2 (5 bases). Germline CDR1 and CDR2: SGHNT and YYREEE (reference sequence). This CDR3 spans 15 amino acids. Trimming cost V 7 bases and J 0 bases, with 15 bases left between them.

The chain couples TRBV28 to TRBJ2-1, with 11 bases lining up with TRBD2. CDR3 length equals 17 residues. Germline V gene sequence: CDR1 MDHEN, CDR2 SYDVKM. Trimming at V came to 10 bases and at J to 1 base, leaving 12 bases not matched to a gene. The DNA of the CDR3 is TGTGCCACCTTCCTCCCGGGACTAGCGGTATCCTACAATGAGCAGTTCTTC. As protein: CATFLPGLAVSYNEQFF.

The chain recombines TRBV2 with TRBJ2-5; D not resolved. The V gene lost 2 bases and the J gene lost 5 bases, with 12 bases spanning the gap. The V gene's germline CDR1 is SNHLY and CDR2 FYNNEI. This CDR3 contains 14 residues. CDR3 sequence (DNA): TGTGCCAGCAGTGAAATAACAGCTCGGGAGACCCAGTACTTC. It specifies CASSEITARETQYF.

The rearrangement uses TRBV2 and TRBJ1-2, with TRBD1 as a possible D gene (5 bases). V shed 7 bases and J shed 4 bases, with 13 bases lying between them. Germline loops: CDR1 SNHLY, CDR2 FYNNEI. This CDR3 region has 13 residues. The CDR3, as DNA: TGTGCCAGCACAGGAGGGGAACTCTATGGCTACACCTTC. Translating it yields CASTGGELYGYTF.

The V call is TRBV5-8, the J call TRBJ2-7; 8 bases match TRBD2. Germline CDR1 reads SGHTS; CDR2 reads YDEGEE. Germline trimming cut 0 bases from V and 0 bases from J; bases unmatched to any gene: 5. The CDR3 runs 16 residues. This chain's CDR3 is CASSLGESGGSYEQYF. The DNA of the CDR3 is TGTGCCAGCAGCTTGGGTGAAAGCGGGGGCTCCTACGAGCAGTACTTC.

Here the CDR3 reads CASSPRTGFNTEAFF. The CDR3, as DNA: TGTGCCAGCAGCCCCCGGACAGGGTTTAACACTGAAGCTTTCTTT. The chain joins TRBV21-1 to TRBJ1-1; TRBD1 is the table's D call and was not checked against the DNA. TRBV21-1 is marked as a pseudogene. The CDR3 is 15 residues long.

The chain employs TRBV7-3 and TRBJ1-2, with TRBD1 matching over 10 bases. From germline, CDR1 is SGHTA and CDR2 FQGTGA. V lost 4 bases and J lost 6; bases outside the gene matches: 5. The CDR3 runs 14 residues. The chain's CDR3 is CASSSTGGADGYTF. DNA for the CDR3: TGTGCCAGCAGCTCGACAGGGGGCGCGGATGGCTACACCTTC.

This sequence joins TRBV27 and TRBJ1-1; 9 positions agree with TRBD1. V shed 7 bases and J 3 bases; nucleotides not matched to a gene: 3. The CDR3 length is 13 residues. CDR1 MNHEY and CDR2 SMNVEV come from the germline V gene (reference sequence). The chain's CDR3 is CASTRTGDTEAFF. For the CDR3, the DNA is TGTGCCAGCACCAGGACAGGGGACACTGAAGCTTTCTTT.

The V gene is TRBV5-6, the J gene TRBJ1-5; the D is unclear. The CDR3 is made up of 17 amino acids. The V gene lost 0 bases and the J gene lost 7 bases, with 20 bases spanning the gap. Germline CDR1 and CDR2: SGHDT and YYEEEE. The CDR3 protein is CASSLENGRRSEQPQHF. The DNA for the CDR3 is TGTGCCAGCAGCTTGGAGAATGGGAGGCGGTCGGAGCAGCCCCAGCATTTT.

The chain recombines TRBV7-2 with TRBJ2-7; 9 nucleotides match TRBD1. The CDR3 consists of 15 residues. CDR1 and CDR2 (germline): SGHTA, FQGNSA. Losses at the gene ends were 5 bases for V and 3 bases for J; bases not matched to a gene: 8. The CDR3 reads CASSQRQGGIYEQYF. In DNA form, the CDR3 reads TGTGCCAGCAGCCAAAGACAGGGGGGCATCTACGAGCAGTACTTC.